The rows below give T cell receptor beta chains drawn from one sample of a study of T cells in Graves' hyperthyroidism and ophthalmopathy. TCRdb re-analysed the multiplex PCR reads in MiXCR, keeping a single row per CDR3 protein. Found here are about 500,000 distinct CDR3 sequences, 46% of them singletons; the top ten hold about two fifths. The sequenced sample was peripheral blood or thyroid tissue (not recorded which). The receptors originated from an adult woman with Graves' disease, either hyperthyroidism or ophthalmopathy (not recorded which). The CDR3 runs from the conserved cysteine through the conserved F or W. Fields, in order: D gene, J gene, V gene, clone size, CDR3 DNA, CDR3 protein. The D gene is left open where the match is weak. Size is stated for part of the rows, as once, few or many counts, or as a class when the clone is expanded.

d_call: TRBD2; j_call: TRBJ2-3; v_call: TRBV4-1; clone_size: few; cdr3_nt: TGCGCCAGCAGCCAAACTAGCGGGAGAGTTTATTTT; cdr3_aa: CASSQTSGRVYF
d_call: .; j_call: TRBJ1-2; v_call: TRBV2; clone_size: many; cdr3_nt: TGTGCCAGCAGTGAAGCGGCAGTTCGAGGATATGGCTACACCTTC; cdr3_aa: CASSEAAVRGYGYTF
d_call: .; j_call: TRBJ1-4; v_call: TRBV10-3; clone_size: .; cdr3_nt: TGTGCCATCAAATCCGGGGGCGAGAGTGAAAAACTGTTTTTT; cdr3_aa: CAIKSGGESEKLFF
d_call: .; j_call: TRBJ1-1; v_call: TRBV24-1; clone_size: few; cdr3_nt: TGTGCCACCAGTGATCGAATGACACCCCGGGAAGCTTTCTTT; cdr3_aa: CATSDRMTPREAFF
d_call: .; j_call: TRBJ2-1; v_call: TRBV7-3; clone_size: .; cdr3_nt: TGTGCCAGCAGCTTAGTCTCCAATGAGCAGTTCTTC; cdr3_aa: CASSLVSNEQFF
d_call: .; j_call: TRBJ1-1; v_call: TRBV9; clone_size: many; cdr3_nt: TGTGCCAGCAGCGTAGGCCCGACAGAACTGAACACTGAAGCTTTCTTT; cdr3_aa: CASSVGPTELNTEAFF
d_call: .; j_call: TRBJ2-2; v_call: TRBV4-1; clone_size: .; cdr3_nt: TGCGCCAGCACCCCTAGGTCCGATCCATCGAACACCGGGGAGCTGTTTTTT; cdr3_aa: CASTPRSDPSNTGELFF
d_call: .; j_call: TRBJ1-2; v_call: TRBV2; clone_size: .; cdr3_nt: TGTGCCAGCACCACTACAGGGCGCGGGGACGATGGCTACACCTTC; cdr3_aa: CASTTTGRGDDGYTF
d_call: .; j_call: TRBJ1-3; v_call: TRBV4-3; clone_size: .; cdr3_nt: TGCGCCAGCAGCCAAACCGACAGAGTGGACACCATATATTTT; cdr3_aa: CASSQTDRVDTIYF
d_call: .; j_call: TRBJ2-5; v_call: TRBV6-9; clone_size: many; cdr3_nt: TGTGCCAGCAACCTTAACCGGGACGCTTTTATCGAGACCCAGTACTTC; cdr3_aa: CASNLNRDAFIETQYF
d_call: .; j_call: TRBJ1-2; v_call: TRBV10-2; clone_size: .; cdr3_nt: TGTGCCAGCAGCGATCCTCGACAGGAGGGTAACTATGGCTACACCTTC; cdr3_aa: CASSDPRQEGNYGYTF
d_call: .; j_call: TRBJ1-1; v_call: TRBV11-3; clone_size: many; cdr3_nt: TGTGCCAGCAGCTACCCAGGGAACACTGAAGCTTTCTTT; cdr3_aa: CASSYPGNTEAFF
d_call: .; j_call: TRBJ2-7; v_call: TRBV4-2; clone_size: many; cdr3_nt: TGTGCCAGCAGCCCTCAAAGAGCATCCTACGAGCAGTACTTC; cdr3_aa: CASSPQRASYEQYF
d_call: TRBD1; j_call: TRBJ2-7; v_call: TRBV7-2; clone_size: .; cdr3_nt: TGTGCCAGCAGCGATATCGGGACAGGGGAGGTTTACGAGCAGTACTTC; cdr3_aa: CASSDIGTGEVYEQYF
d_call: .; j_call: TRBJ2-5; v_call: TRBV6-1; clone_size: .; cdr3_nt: TGTGCCAGCAGGGTCGGAGGCCCCCAAGAGACCCAGTACTTC; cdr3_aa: CASRVGGPQETQYF
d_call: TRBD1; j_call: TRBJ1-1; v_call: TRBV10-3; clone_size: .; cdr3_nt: TGTGCCATCAGTGAGACGGGACAGAAGAATGAAGCTTTCTTT; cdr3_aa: CAISETGQKNEAFF
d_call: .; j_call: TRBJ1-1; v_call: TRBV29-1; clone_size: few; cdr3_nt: TGCAGCGTTGAAGATCGGGGTGACCGAATTGAAGCTTTCTTT; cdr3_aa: CSVEDRGDRIEAFF
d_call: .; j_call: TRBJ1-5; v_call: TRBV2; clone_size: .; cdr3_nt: TGTGCCAGCAGTGTCAGGGCAGGGGATCAGCCCCAGCATTTT; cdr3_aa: CASSVRAGDQPQHF
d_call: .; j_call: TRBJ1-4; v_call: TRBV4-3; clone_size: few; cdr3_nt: TGCGCCAGCAGCCAAGATTATGGGGGGGCGCGAGAAAAACTGTTTTTT; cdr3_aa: CASSQDYGGAREKLFF
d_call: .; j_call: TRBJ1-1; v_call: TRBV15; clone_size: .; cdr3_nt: TGTGCCACCAGCCCCCGAACAGGGATGAACACTGAAGCTTTCTTT; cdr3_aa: CATSPRTGMNTEAFF
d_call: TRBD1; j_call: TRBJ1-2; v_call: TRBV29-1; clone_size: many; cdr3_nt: TGCAGCGTATCCACAGGGGGCTCGTTTGGCTACACCTTC; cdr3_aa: CSVSTGGSFGYTF
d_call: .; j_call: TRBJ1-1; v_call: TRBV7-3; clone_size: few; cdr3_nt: TGTGCCAGCAGCTCGATTCGGAACACTGAAGCTTTCTTT; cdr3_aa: CASSSIRNTEAFF
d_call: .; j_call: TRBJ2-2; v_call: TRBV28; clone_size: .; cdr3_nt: TGTGCCAGCAGTTTATTGTCCGGGGAGCCGTTTTTT; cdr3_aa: CASSLLSGEPFF
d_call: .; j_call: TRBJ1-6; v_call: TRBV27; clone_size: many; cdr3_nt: TGTGCCAGCAACCAACAGGGCGGGAATTCACCCCTCCACTTT; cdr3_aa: CASNQQGGNSPLHF
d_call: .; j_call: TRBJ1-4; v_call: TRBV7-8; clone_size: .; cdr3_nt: TGTGCCAGCAGCTTAGCGGGGTCCGGGGAGAAACTGTTTTTT; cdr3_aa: CASSLAGSGEKLFF
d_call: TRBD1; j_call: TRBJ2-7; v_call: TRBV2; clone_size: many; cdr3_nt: TGTGCCAGCAGCTGGACAGGGTACTACGAGCAGTACTTC; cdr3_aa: CASSWTGYYEQYF
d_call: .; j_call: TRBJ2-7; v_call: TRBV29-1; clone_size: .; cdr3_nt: TGCAGCGTTGAGGACAGCCTTTCCTACGAGCAGTACTTC; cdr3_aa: CSVEDSLSYEQYF
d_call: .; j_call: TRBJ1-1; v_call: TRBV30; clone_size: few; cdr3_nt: TGTGCCTGGTTCCCCGAGGGAGTTATAGGAGCTTTCTTT; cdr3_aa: CAWFPEGVIGAFF
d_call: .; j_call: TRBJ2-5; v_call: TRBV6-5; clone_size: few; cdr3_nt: TGTGCCAGCAGTTCCCAAGGGCGGGCCAACCAAGAGACCCAGTACTTC; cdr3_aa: CASSSQGRANQETQYF
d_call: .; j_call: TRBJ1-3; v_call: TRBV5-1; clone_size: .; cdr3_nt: TGCGCCAGCAATGGGGAGAACGCCCTCTCTGGAAACACCATATATTTT; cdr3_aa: CASNGENALSGNTIYF
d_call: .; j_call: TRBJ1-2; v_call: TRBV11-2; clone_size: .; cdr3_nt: TGTGCCAGCAGCTTCGGGGGTGAGAAGCTATGGAGTGGCTACACCTTC; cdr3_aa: CASSFGGEKLWSGYTF
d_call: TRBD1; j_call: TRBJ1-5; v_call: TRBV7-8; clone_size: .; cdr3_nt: TGTGCCAGCAGCTTAGGACAGGGGCCTGGCCCCCAGCATTTT; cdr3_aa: CASSLGQGPGPQHF
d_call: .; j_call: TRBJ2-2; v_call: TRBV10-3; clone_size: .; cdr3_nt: TGTGCCATGGAGAGGGGGGGCTCCACCGGGGAGCTGTTTTTT; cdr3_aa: CAMERGGSTGELFF
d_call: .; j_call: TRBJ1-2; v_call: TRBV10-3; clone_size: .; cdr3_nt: TGTGCCATCAGTGAGTTACGGGACACCAATGGCTACACCTTC; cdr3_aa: CAISELRDTNGYTF
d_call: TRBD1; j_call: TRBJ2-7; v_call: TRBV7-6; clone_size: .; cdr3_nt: TGTGCCAGCAGCTTAAACAGGGGCCATCCCCCACCGGTTTACGAGCAGTACTTC; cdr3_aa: CASSLNRGHPPPVYEQYF
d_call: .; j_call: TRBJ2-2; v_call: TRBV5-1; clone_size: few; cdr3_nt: TGCGCCAGCAGCTTGCAAGGACAGACTGGTAACACCGGGGAGCTGTTTTTT; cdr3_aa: CASSLQGQTGNTGELFF
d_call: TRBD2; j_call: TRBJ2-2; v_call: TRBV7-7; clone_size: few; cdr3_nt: TGTGCCAGCAGCGAATCCGGGACTAGCGTACCCGGGGAGCTGTTTTTT; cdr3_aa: CASSESGTSVPGELFF
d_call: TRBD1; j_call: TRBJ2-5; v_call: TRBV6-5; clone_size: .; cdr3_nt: TGTGCCAGCAGTGGGGACAGCAATCAGCCCCAGTACTTC; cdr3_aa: CASSGDSNQPQYF
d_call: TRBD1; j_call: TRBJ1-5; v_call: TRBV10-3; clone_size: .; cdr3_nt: TGTGCCAGCAGTCGATACCGGGACAGACCCAATCAGCCCCAGCATTTT; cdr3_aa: CASSRYRDRPNQPQHF
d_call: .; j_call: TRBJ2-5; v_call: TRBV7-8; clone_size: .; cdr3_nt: TGTGCCAGCGCCGCCACAAGGTCGCAAGAGACCCAGTACTTC; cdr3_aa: CASAATRSQETQYF
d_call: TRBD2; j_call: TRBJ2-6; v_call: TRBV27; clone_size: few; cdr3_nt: TGTGCCAGCAGTTACCGGACTAGCCTGGCTGGGGCCAACGTCCTGACTTTC; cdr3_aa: CASSYRTSLAGANVLTF
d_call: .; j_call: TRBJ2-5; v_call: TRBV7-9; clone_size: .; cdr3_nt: TGTGCCAGCAGTCACCACCCAGAGACCCAGTACTTC; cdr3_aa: CASSHHPETQYF
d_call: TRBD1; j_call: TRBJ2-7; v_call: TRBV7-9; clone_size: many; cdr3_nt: TGTGCCAGCGACGGGACAGGGCCCTACGAGCAGTACTTC; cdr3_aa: CASDGTGPYEQYF
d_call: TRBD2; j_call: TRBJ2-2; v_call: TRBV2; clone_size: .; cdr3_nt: TGTGCCAGCAGGAGCATAGTAAGGCTAGCGGGAATCGGGGAGCTGTTTTTT; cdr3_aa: CASRSIVRLAGIGELFF
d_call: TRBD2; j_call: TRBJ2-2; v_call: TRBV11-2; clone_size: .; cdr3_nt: TGTGCCAGCAGTCTTAGCGGGAGTACCGGGGAGCTGTTTTTT; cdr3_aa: CASSLSGSTGELFF
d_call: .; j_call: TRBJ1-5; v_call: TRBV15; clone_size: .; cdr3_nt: TGTGCCACCAGCAGAGAGAGGGCGGGAGAGACCCAGCATTTT; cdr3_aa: CATSRERAGETQHF
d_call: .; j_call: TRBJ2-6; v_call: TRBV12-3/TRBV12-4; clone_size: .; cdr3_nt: TGTGCCAGCAGTCTAGGAGGGCCCAACGTCCTGACTTTC; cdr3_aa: CASSLGGPNVLTF
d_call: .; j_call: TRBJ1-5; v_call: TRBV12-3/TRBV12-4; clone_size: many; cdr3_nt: TGTGCCAGCAGCCTGACAGTGGACCAGCCCCAGCATTTT; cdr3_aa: CASSLTVDQPQHF
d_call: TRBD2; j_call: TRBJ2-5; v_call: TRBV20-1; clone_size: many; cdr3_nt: TGCAGTGCCCTTGGGACTAGCGGGAGCGTCCAAGAGACCCAGTACTTC; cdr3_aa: CSALGTSGSVQETQYF
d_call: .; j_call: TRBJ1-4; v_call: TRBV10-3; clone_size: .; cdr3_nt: TGTGCCATCAGTGAGAGGTTGGGAAATGAAAAACTGTTTTTT; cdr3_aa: CAISERLGNEKLFF
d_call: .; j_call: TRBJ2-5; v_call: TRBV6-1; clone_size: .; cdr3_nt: TGTGCCAGCGGATTCCAGTACTTC; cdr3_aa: CASGFQYF